These 26 T cell receptor beta chains were all obtained from the same sample, sequenced in a study of early T cells in non-severe SARS-CoV-2 infection (dated by TCRdb to the early 2020s). Preparation of the library involved 5' RACE. These reads were obtained on a NextSeq 500. Through fastp at Q25 and MiXCR, TCRdb rebuilt clones from the public reads, retaining in-frame beta chains. Rows with one shared CDR3 protein collapse into an entry with the most common genes and DNA. Recorded for this sample are 85,000 to 100,000 distinct CDR3 sequences; approximately 9.9% of them occurred a single time. The ten largest account for roughly 5% of the sample. Sequenced material: whole blood. The receptors shown here come from an adult who was a healthcare worker with PCR-confirmed SARS-CoV-2 infection or an uninfected control (not recorded which).

The CDR3 DNA sequence: TGTGCCATCAGGGGGGGACAGAGCTCCTACGAGCAGTACTTC. Translated, it gives CAIRGGQSSYEQYF. V usage is TRBV10-3 and J usage is TRBJ2-7, with D perhaps TRBD1 (7 bases). Per germline, CDR1 ENHRY and CDR2 SYGVKD. The CDR3 covers 14 residues. V lost 6 bases, J lost 0 bases, and 12 bases lay in between.

The chain couples TRBV6-6 to TRBJ1-1; no reliable D call. This CDR3 spans 14 amino acids. The V and J ends lost 4 bases and 1 base respectively, with 10 bases between them. Germline V gene sequence: CDR1 MNHNY, CDR2 SVGAGI (reference sequence). The CDR3 spells CASSSNTQNTEAFF. The DNA for the CDR3 is TGTGCCAGCAGTTCCAATACACAGAACACTGAAGCTTTCTTT.

There are a few counts of this clonotype. J is TRBJ1-2 and V is TRBV7-9, with 7 bases that match TRBD1. The V and J ends lost 5 bases and 3 bases, in that order; junction bases with no gene match: 12. CDR1 is SEHNR, CDR2 FQNEAQ, per germline (reference sequence). The CDR3 runs to 16 residues. This chain's CDR3 is CASSKRTGGQDYGYTF. The DNA of the CDR3 is TGTGCCAGCAGCAAACGGACAGGCGGACAGGACTATGGCTACACCTTC.

This clonotype was seen only a few times. The chain couples TRBV5-1 to TRBJ2-3; D remains ambiguous. This CDR3 region has 16 residues. Germline loops: CDR1 SGHRS, CDR2 YFSETQ. The V end lost 4 bases, the J end lost 0 bases, and 15 bases lay between the germline ends. The chain's CDR3 is CASSPPRDGSTDTQYF. The CDR3 DNA is TGCGCCAGCAGCCCTCCTCGAGACGGGAGCACAGATACGCAGTATTTT. Combining the CDR3 with reference TRBV5-1 and TRBJ2-3 gives the whole variable domain KAGVTQTPRYLIKTRGQQVTLSCSPISGHRSVSWYQQTPGQGLQFLFEYFSETQRNKGNFPGRFSGRQFSNSRSEMNVSTLELGDSALYLCASSPPRDGSTDTQYFGPGTRLTVL.

This clonotype has ten or more counts. The gene calls are TRBV7-9 and TRBJ2-2; no reliable D call. The CDR3 covers 16 residues. Germline assignment: CDR1 SEHNR and CDR2 FQNEAQ (reference sequence). Trimming took off 5 bases at V and 0 bases at J, with 13 bases between the two ends. CDR3 bases: TGTGCCAGCAGCCTGGCGGCAGTCGCGAACACCGGGGAGCTGTTTTTT. Its protein product is CASSLAAVANTGELFF.

This clonotype occurred once. The chain uses TRBV4-1 and TRBJ2-1; D possibly corresponds to TRBD2 (5 bases). The length of the CDR3 is 15 residues. The V end was cut by 0 bases, the J end by 4 bases, with 10 bases between. Looked up from germline, CDR1 is MGHRA and CDR2 is YSYEKL. As DNA, the CDR3 is TGCGCCAGCAGCCAAGATCTTAGCGCGTACAATGAGCAGTTCTTC. It translates to CASSQDLSAYNEQFF.

This chain uses TRBV27 with TRBJ2-3; perhaps TRBD2 as D (6 bases). The CDR3 spans 15 residues. V was pared by 7 bases and J by 2 bases, with 16 bases between. Germline values: CDR1 MNHEY, CDR2 SMNVEV (reference sequence). In nucleotides, the CDR3 is TGTGCCAGCACCGAGGTCGGCGGGACCACAGATACGCAGTATTTT. Translated, it gives CASTEVGGTTDTQYF.

DNA of the CDR3: TGCGCCAGCAGCACAGACAGGGACAATCAGCCCCAGCATTTT. It is translated as CASSTDRDNQPQHF. V usage is TRBV4-1 and J usage is TRBJ1-5, with TRBD1 matching 7 bases. CDR1 is MGHRA, CDR2 YSYEKL, per germline. The CDR3 is 14 residues long. The V segment lost 5 bases and the J segment 3 bases; nucleotides outside the gene matches: 4.

This clonotype came up a few times. The chain employs TRBV20-1 and TRBJ1-1; maybe TRBD1 (6 bases). Trimming pared 3 bases from V and 7 bases from J, leaving 12 bases between. The germline V gene encodes CDR1 DFQATT and CDR2 SNEGSKA (reference sequence). This CDR3 has 12 amino acids. The CDR3 sequence: CSASRDTLEAFF. The CDR3, as DNA: TGCAGTGCTAGCCGGGACACCCTTGAAGCTTTCTTT.

This clonotype occurred many times. The CDR3 reads CASSPGLLGTEAFF. CDR3 nucleotides: TGTGCCAGCAGCCCGGGTCTTTTGGGCACTGAAGCTTTCTTT. J is TRBJ1-1 and V is TRBV7-3, with D unresolved. In germline, CDR1 is SGHTA, CDR2 FQGTGA. With 5 bases removed from V and 4 bases from J, the gap between germline ends came to 14 bases. This CDR3 is 14 amino acids long.

This clonotype was seen many times. The chain carries TRBV28 and TRBJ1-5; D uncertain. CDR1 is MDHEN and CDR2 is SYDVKM in the germline V gene. Trimming cost V 4 bases and J 2 bases, with 12 bases left between them. The CDR3 spans 15 residues. The CDR3 region is CASSWRLQGNQPQHF. Written as DNA, the CDR3 is TGTGCCAGCAGTTGGCGTTTGCAGGGCAATCAGCCCCAGCATTTT.

This clonotype was recorded at least ten times. The CDR3 bases are TGCAGGTCCGACAGGTCCCCCTACGAGCAGTACTTC. As protein: CRSDRSPYEQYF. The chain couples TRBV29-1 to TRBJ2-7, with D perhaps TRBD1 (6 bases). Germline-derived CDR1 and CDR2 are SQVTM and ANQGSEA. There are 12 residues in the CDR3.

In this sample, this clonotype turned up a few times. The rearrangement links TRBV7-3 to TRBJ2-2, with D possibly being TRBD2 (5 bases). The CDR3 extends over 15 amino acids. Trimming cost V 5 bases and J 3 bases, with 13 bases left between them. Per the germline V gene, CDR1 is SGHTA and CDR2 is FQGTGA. The CDR3 reads CASSKLGEDTGELFF. CDR3 nucleotide sequence: TGTGCCAGCAGCAAACTGGGAGAGGACACCGGGGAGCTGTTTTTT.

V usage is TRBV27 and J usage is TRBJ2-3; D might be TRBD1 or TRBD2, each matching 5 bases. The V end was cut by 4 bases, the J end by 2 bases, with 7 bases between. Germline CDR1 MNHEY, CDR2 SMNVEV (reference sequence). The length of the CDR3 is 13 residues. The CDR3 DNA follows: TGTGCCAGCAGTTGGGACGTCACAGATACGCAGTATTTT. Protein sequence: CASSWDVTDTQYF.

This clonotype was seen only a few times. The rearrangement uses TRBV28 and TRBJ1-2; 10 bases fit TRBD1. Per the germline V gene, CDR1 is MDHEN and CDR2 is SYDVKM. The CDR3 is made up of 13 amino acids. J lost 4 bases, V lost 6 bases, and 2 bases had no gene match. This CDR3 is CASSDRGPYGYTF. CDR3 DNA sequence: TGTGCCAGCAGCGACAGGGGGCCCTATGGCTACACCTTC.

This clonotype was found many times. This sequence joins TRBV2 and TRBJ1-5; D ambiguous. With 6 bases removed from V and 5 bases from J, the gap between germline ends came to 14 bases. The CDR3 extends over 14 amino acids. The germline gives CDR1 SNHLY, CDR2 FYNNEI. The CDR3 DNA sequence: TGTGCCAGCAGGTCGGACGGAGGTGATCAGCCCCAGCATTTT. Its protein is CASRSDGGDQPQHF. The full variable domain, in which reference TRBV2 and TRBJ1-5 provide the parts outside the CDR3, is EPEVTQTPSHQVTQMGQEVILRCVPISNHLYFYWYRQILGQKVEFLVSFYNNEISEKSEIFDDQFSVERPDGSNFTLKIRSTKLEDSAMYFCASRSDGGDQPQHFGDGTRLSIL.

The chain couples TRBV2 to TRBJ2-4, with D perhaps assigned TRBD1 or TRBD2 (6 bases each). Per germline, CDR1 SNHLY and CDR2 FYNNEI. The CDR3 covers 15 residues. The V end lost 6 bases, the J end lost 0 bases, and 12 bases lay between the germline ends. The CDR3 nucleotides are TGTGCCAGCAGAGGGGGGCGCGAAGCCAAAAACATTCAGTACTTC. Its translation is CASRGGREAKNIQYF.

In DNA form, the CDR3 reads TGTGCCTGGAGTCTCTTGGGACAGGGGATCGAGCAGTACTTC. It is translated as CAWSLLGQGIEQYF. This sequence joins TRBV30 and TRBJ2-7, with 10 bases that match TRBD1. The CDR3 sequence is 14 residues long. V lost 2 bases, J lost 6 bases, and 7 bases stayed unmatched. CDR1 and CDR2 from the germline V gene are GTSNPN and SVGIG (reference sequence).

With regard to this clonotype: One junction end disagrees with the germline gene, perhaps due to a read error. V gene TRBV6-5 combines with J gene TRBJ2-1, with TRBD2 matching 10 bases. Germline values: CDR1 MNHEY, CDR2 SVGAGI. CDR3 size: 16 residues. As DNA, the CDR3 is TGCACTAGTCGGGGTAGCGGGAGGAACTCCTACAATGAGCAGTTCTTC. Translating it yields CTSRGSGRNSYNEQFF.

This clonotype was seen at least ten times. The rearrangement uses TRBV12-3 or TRBV12-4 and TRBJ2-5, with D maybe TRBD2 (7 bases). V dropped 0 bases and J dropped 4 bases, with 21 bases sitting between them. This CDR3 has 18 amino acids. The CDR3 loop reads CASSLAPPDPGGRETQYF. Here the CDR3 DNA reads TGTGCCAGCAGTTTAGCGCCCCCTGACCCGGGGGGCCGAGAGACCCAGTACTTC.

This clonotype was counted many times. The chain employs TRBV11-2 and TRBJ2-2; D perhaps matches TRBD2 (6 bases). Germline V gene data show CDR1 as SGHAT and CDR2 as FQNNGV. The CDR3 is made up of 15 amino acids. V dropped 0 bases and J dropped 5 bases, with 10 bases sitting between them. CDR3 coding DNA: TGTGCCAGCAGCTTAGAACTAGCTTTGACCGGGGAGCTGTTTTTT. Amino acids: CASSLELALTGELFF.

This clonotype was detected ten times or more. The V gene is TRBV3-1, the J gene TRBJ1-2; D gene uncertain. V was pared by 1 base and J by 4 bases, with 10 bases between. The germline V gene encodes CDR1 LGHDT and CDR2 YNNKEL (reference sequence). The CDR3 length is 14 residues. This CDR3 is CASSQVLGPYGYTF. The CDR3 DNA reads TGTGCCAGCAGCCAAGTTCTAGGCCCCTATGGCTACACCTTC.

This clonotype has at least ten counts. The V call is TRBV11-3, the J call TRBJ2-2, with D hard to call. V dropped 5 bases and J dropped 2 bases, with 9 bases sitting between them. The CDR3 contains 14 residues. Germline CDR1 SGHNT, CDR2 YENEEA. The CDR3 DNA follows: TGTGCCAGCAGCACTCTGGGAAACACCGGGGAGCTGTTTTTT. Its translation: CASSTLGNTGELFF.

Only a few counts were recorded for this clonotype. The chain couples TRBV5-1 to TRBJ2-7; D is uncertain. This CDR3 is built from 13 residues. V was pared by 4 bases and J by 2 bases, with 10 bases between. The germline gives CDR1 SGHRS, CDR2 YFSETQ. CDR3 region: CASSPSAAYEQYF. The CDR3, as DNA: TGCGCCAGCAGCCCTTCGGCCGCCTACGAGCAGTACTTC.

The sample holds a few counts of this clonotype. The chain has TRBV11-2 and TRBJ1-6; a possible D gene is TRBD1 (6 bases). The ends were cut back, 5 bases at V and 4 bases at J, with 15 bases in the middle. The CDR3 is 16 residues long. CDR1 and CDR2 from the germline V gene are SGHAT and FQNNGV. Written as DNA, the CDR3 is TGTGCCAGCAGCACCGCGGGGGCCCTATATAATTCACCCCTCCACTTT. Protein sequence: CASSTAGALYNSPLHF.

This clonotype was recorded a few times. The DNA for the CDR3 is TGCAGTGCTGGTGTGGGAGGGGCTTACACCGGGGAGCTGTTTTTT. Its protein product is CSAGVGGAYTGELFF. The gene calls are TRBV20-1 and TRBJ2-2; TRBD2 matches at 7 bases. Per the germline V gene, CDR1 is DFQATT and CDR2 is SNEGSKA (reference sequence). Trimming took 5 bases from V and 3 from J; bases not matched to a gene: 9. This CDR3 is built from 15 residues.